The clone carrying this TCR beta chain has just a few counts. Its target is unknown. This specimen comes from a study of T cell repertoires in cytomegalovirus infection. Study at large: Public TCR beta signatures were indicative of both CMV infection and a matching HLA type. Notes on the study in general: Ex vivo responses were dominated by HLA-C-restricted CMV-specific TCR beta clonotypes. Cumulative frequency (of public TCR beta family members) identified carriers of CMV plus the relevant HLA.

TCRdb redid the calling of the reads with MiXCR, one entry per CDR3 protein. The sample contains some 700,000 distinct CDR3 sequences, about 40% of which appear only once. This TCR was recovered from a human donor in good health (CMV status not recorded). Some clones in this sample may be carry-over from other donors' samples. Material for sequencing was PBMCs.

CDR3: CASKDRGHTQPQHF. The CDR3 DNA is TGTGCCAGCAAGGACAGGGGGCATACTCAGCCCCAGCATTTT. V and J are TRBV28 and TRBJ1-5, with 11 bases fitting TRBD1. Germline assignment: CDR1 MDHEN and CDR2 SYDVKM. The V and J ends lost 7 bases and 6 bases, in that order; junction bases with no gene match: 5. The length of the CDR3 is 14 residues.